This T cell receptor (beta chain) was retrieved from a study of cytomegalovirus exposure and HLA in healthy donors. Findings and caveats of the study: Reports described diagnosis of cytomegalovirus status by the classifier as highly specific and sensitive. Within an earlier analysis, most TCR beta V segments proved productive either about 87% or about 30% of the time.

Concerning this clone itself: As yet, its antigen is unknown.

This cohort consisted of healthy bone marrow donors. CDR1 and CDR2 (germline): MGHRA, YSYEKL. The CDR3 has 15 amino acids. Trimming pared 0 bases from V and 5 bases from J, leaving 10 bases between. Both 60 Vbeta primers and 13 Jbeta primers went into the PCR. This table comes from immunoSEQ multiplex PCR, and its TCRdb copy is limited to in-frame clones, with some not included. The sample lists approximately 90,000 clones, roughly 76% occurring once. Sample: PBMCs. The rearrangement joins TRBV4-1 to TRBJ2-2, with a tentative D call TRBD1 (6 bases). The TCR was taken from a male donor in good health and CMV-seronegative. CDR3 sequence (DNA): TGCGCCAGCAGCCAAGAAGCAACAGGGACCGGGGAGCTGTTTTTT. It specifies CASSQEATGTGELFF.